Each of the 16 T cell receptor beta chains below was sequenced from the same sample in a study of control samples from healthy donors and cancer patients. Clones were read by immunoSEQ multiplex PCR, and TCRdb kept only the in-frame ones, dropping some. The data hold under 130,000 clones, with around 89% observed a single time. Sequences were obtained from PBMCs. Receptors originate from a man aged 60 to 69 with lung cancer.

The rearrangement uses TRBV5-1 and TRBJ2-1; D tentatively fits TRBD1 or TRBD2 (5 bases each). Trimming removed 5 bases from V and 10 bases from J, with 19 bases in between. Germline loops: CDR1 SGHRS, CDR2 YFSETQ. This CDR3 contains 14 residues. The CDR3 sequence: CASRVQEAVGEQFF. The CDR3 DNA sequence: TGCGCCAGCAGAGTACAGGAGGCTGTCGGGGAGCAGTTCTTC.

This chain connects TRBV5-1 to TRBJ2-5; 7 bases fit TRBD2. Trimming at V came to 4 bases and at J to 0 bases, leaving 9 bases not matched to a gene. Germline CDR1 and CDR2: SGHRS and YFSETQ. This CDR3 comprises 16 residues. CDR3 sequence (DNA): TGCGCCAGCAGCCTTGAGGGGCGGGGGAACCAAGAGACCCAGTACTTC. The encoded protein is CASSLEGRGNQETQYF.

V gene TRBV2 combines with J gene TRBJ1-1; 9 positions agree with TRBD1. CDR1 SNHLY and CDR2 FYNNEI come from the germline V gene. Germline trimming cut 8 bases from V and 5 bases from J; bases unmatched to any gene: 6. The CDR3 spans 13 residues. The CDR3 is CASSGTGKTEAFF. The CDR3 nucleotides read TGTGCCAGCTCAGGGACAGGGAAAACTGAAGCTTTCTTT.

This clone was seen only once. This chain connects TRBV18 to TRBJ2-1, with D maybe TRBD2 (5 bases). CDR3 length: 15 amino acids. In germline, CDR1 is KGHSH, CDR2 LQKENI. V lost 3 bases and J 6 bases, leaving 15 bases between the germline ends. The CDR3 region has the DNA TGTGCCAGCTCACCGGTCAGAAACGAGGGCAATGAGCAGTTCTTC. Amino acid sequence: CASSPVRNEGNEQFF.

V gene TRBV6-4 combines with J gene TRBJ1-6, with D possibly being TRBD1 (5 bases). The germline V and J ends were trimmed by 6 bases and 10 bases, with 13 bases remaining between them. This CDR3 contains 13 residues. Germline V gene data show CDR1 as MRHNA and CDR2 as SNTAGT. The CDR3 sequence: CASRTGGGSPLHF. CDR3 bases: TGTGCCAGCAGGACGGGGGGGGGATCACCCCTCCACTTT.

The chain uses TRBV6-5 and TRBJ2-7; 10 bases are a match to TRBD1. The CDR3 covers 15 residues. Losses at the gene ends were 2 bases for V and 2 bases for J; bases not matched to a gene: 3. Germline assignment: CDR1 MNHEY and CDR2 SVGAGI. CDR3 loop: CASSYGTGEPYEQYV. In DNA form, the CDR3 reads TGTGCCAGCAGTTACGGGACAGGGGAGCCCTACGAGCAGTACGTC.

The chain has TRBV14 and TRBJ1-5; D remains ambiguous. Trimming took off 5 bases at V and 6 bases at J, with 11 bases between the two ends. CDR1 SGHDN and CDR2 FVKESK come from the germline V gene. CDR3 length: 13 amino acids. DNA for the CDR3: TGTGCCAGCAGCGGCCTCCGGGGTCAGCCCCAGCATTTT. It yields the protein CASSGLRGQPQHF.

The chain has TRBV3-1 (or the pseudogene TRBV3-2) and TRBJ1-1; 8 nucleotides agree with TRBD1. V lost 2 bases, J lost 5 bases, and 7 bases stayed unmatched. Looked up from germline, CDR1 is LGHDT and CDR2 is YNNKEL (reference sequence). The CDR3 is 15 residues long. In DNA, the CDR3 is TGTGCCAGCAGCCAAAGGACAGGGAAGGAAACTGAAGCTTTCTTT. It yields the protein CASSQRTGKETEAFF.

This rearrangement joins TRBV7-2 to TRBJ1-5, with D uncertain. Germline lookup yields CDR1 SGHTA and CDR2 FQGNSA. Trimming cost V 5 bases and J 1 base, with 15 bases left between them. The length of the CDR3 is 16 residues. CDR3 coding DNA: TGTGCCAGCAGCCCCACTTCTGTCGGGAGCAATCAGCCCCAGCATTTT. Translating gives CASSPTSVGSNQPQHF.

V is TRBV14 and J is TRBJ2-6; D ambiguous. The germline gives CDR1 SGHDN, CDR2 FVKESK. Deletions cut 2 bases from V and 0 bases from J, with 8 bases between. The CDR3 runs 16 residues. This CDR3 is CASSQQFLSGANVLTF. CDR3 nucleotides: TGTGCCAGCAGCCAACAGTTCCTCTCTGGGGCCAACGTCCTGACTTTC.

The chain is built from TRBV5-1 and TRBJ2-3; D is possibly TRBD1 (6 bases). Germline V gene sequence: CDR1 SGHRS, CDR2 YFSETQ. CDR3 length: 14 residues. Deletions cut 4 bases from V and 3 bases from J, with 12 bases between. In DNA, the CDR3 is TGCGCCAGCAGCCTGACACAGGGAACAGATACGCAGTATTTT. It codes for CASSLTQGTDTQYF. Full variable domain (remainder filled in from reference TRBV5-1 and TRBJ2-3): KAGVTQTPRYLIKTRGQQVTLSCSPISGHRSVSWYQQTPGQGLQFLFEYFSETQRNKGNFPGRFSGRQFSNSRSEMNVSTLELGDSALYLCASSLTQGTDTQYFGPGTRLTVL.

J is TRBJ2-7 and V is TRBV7-9; 7 bases are a match to TRBD1. CDR3 length equals 15 residues. The V gene's germline CDR1 is SEHNR and CDR2 FQNEAQ (reference sequence). V gave up 3 bases and J gave up 2 bases; unmatched junction bases: 7. CDR3 protein: CASSFTGARAYEQYV. DNA for the CDR3: TGTGCCAGCAGCTTCACAGGGGCGAGGGCCTACGAGCAGTACGTC.

A single count supports this clone. The gene calls are TRBV12-5 and TRBJ1-5; 7 bases align to TRBD1. In germline, CDR1 is LGHNT, CDR2 FRNRAP. This CDR3 is built from 14 residues. V shed 1 base and J 4 bases; nucleotides not matched to a gene: 1. For the CDR3, the DNA is TGTGCTAGTGGTTTGGACAGGGGTAATCAGCCCCAGCATTTT. Residues: CASGLDRGNQPQHF.

The rearrangement uses TRBV6-1 and TRBJ1-1; D perhaps matches TRBD1 (6 bases). V lost 2 bases to trimming and J lost 6 bases, with 25 bases between them. Per germline, CDR1 MNHNS and CDR2 SASEGT. The CDR3 runs to 18 residues. DNA of the CDR3: TGTGCCAGCAGTGAATGGTCTCGGGTAGGGCAGGGGTGGTCTGAAGCTTTCTTT. Protein: CASSEWSRVGQGWSEAFF.

The chain carries TRBV10-3 and TRBJ2-3; TRBD1 aligns across 7 bases. Germline V lookup: CDR1 ENHRY, CDR2 SYGVKD. The CDR3 has 13 amino acids. V lost 6 bases, J lost 2 bases, and 2 bases stayed unmatched. CDR3 sequence (DNA): TGTGCCATCAGCGGACAGGACACAGATACGCAGTATTTT. It codes for CAISGQDTDTQYF.

The V call is TRBV3-1 (or the pseudogene TRBV3-2), the J call TRBJ1-2; a possible D gene is TRBD1 (6 bases). CDR1 LGHDT and CDR2 YNNKEL come from the germline V gene (reference sequence). The CDR3 is 13 residues long. The germline V and J ends were trimmed by 0 bases and 4 bases, with 6 bases remaining between them. The CDR3 spells CASSQETGYGYTF. In DNA, the CDR3 is TGTGCCAGCAGCCAAGAGACAGGCTATGGCTACACCTTC.